This entry concerns a single T cell receptor beta chain. The antigen remains unidentified. The data belong to a study of shared clonotypes between healthy human individuals. Study-wide points: With few donors, the genetic and exposure-history diversity represented was limited.

The CDR3 loop spans 12 amino acids. V dropped 8 bases and J dropped 5 bases, with 9 bases sitting between them. Germline assignment: CDR1 MDHEN and CDR2 SYDVKM. As handled by the study authors: In the immunoSEQ data, sequences were junction-only and lacked quality scores, so filtering differed. Here immunoSEQ multiplex PCR was the method, and the copy in TCRdb shows in-frame clones only, minus some. V, J and clone size reflect that table, while D and trimming were determined from the DNA. This table has roughly 500,000 clones, around 85% appearing once. Those who donated, Caucasian adults without exception, all lived in Nashville, Tennessee.

The origin of this receptor is a woman between 40 and 55 years old in good health. Some clones in this sample may be carry-over from other donors' samples. This sequence joins TRBV28 and TRBJ2-2; D is perhaps TRBD1 (6 bases). Sample: PBMCs. The CDR3 loop reads CASVTGTGELFF. The CDR3, as DNA: TGTGCCAGCGTGACAGGAACCGGGGAGCTGTTTTTT.